The 32 T cell receptor beta chains below come from one sample, sequenced in a study of shared T cell receptors in the human thymus. Profiled with immunoSEQ multiplex PCR; TCRdb holds only in-frame clones, not every one. The sample has 550,000 to 800,000 clones, roughly 88% seen once. In addition, the sample was reused for a study of human thymus T cells.

Sequencing input: thymocytes. Source of these receptors: a girl younger than two with a congenital heart defect.

The chain couples TRBV19 to TRBJ2-7, with D perhaps matching TRBD1 (6 bases). V lost 2 bases to trimming and J lost 11 bases, with 16 bases between them. The CDR3 totals 13 residues. The germline V gene has CDR1 LNHDA and CDR2 SQIVND (reference sequence). CDR3 sequence reads: CASSISSGQREYF. Here the CDR3 DNA reads TGTGCCAGTAGTATAAGCTCTGGACAGAGGGAGTACTTC.

This clone was seen a few times. The genes are TRBV5-6 and TRBJ1-2; TRBD1 matches at 7 bases. The CDR3 runs to 18 residues. V lost 0 bases to trimming and J lost 6 bases; unmatched junction nucleotides: 17. CDR1 is SGHDT and CDR2 is YYEEEE in the germline V gene. CDR3 residues: CASSLARRLQGREHGYTF. The CDR3 DNA reads as TGTGCCAGCAGCTTGGCCCGTAGGTTACAGGGGAGAGAACATGGCTACACCTTC.

The chain uses TRBV5-4 and TRBJ1-1, with 9 bases matching TRBD1. V shed 4 bases and J 7 bases; nucleotides not matched to a gene: 14. The CDR3 is 16 residues long. The V gene's germline CDR1 is SGHNT and CDR2 YYREEE (reference sequence). Here the CDR3 reads CASSPDRGPRRGEAFF. CDR3 nucleotide sequence: TGTGCCAGCAGCCCGGACAGGGGACCTCGGAGGGGTGAAGCTTTCTTT.

This clone was detected a few times. The chain has TRBV19 and TRBJ2-3; D may be TRBD1 (8 bases). V was clipped by 5 bases and J by 1 base, with 19 bases between them. The CDR3 runs to 17 residues. Germline CDR1 is LNHDA and CDR2 is SQIVND (reference sequence). CDR3 in DNA: TGTGCCAGTAGTTCCAGTCGACAGGGGAGGGGCACAGATACGCAGTATTTT. Translation gives CASSSSRQGRGTDTQYF.

V usage is TRBV11-2 and J usage is TRBJ1-2; 8 bases agree with TRBD1. The V segment lost 4 bases and the J segment 1 base; nucleotides outside the gene matches: 8. CDR3 length: 16 amino acids. Germline CDR1 reads SGHAT; CDR2 reads FQNNGV. For the CDR3, the DNA is TGTGCCAGCAGCTCGTCCCGGGACAGGCATAACTATGGCTACACCTTC. Amino acids: CASSSSRDRHNYGYTF.

The chain is built from TRBV10-1 and TRBJ1-6; TRBD1 matches 9 bases. In germline, CDR1 is WNHNN, CDR2 SYGVQD (reference sequence). The CDR3 covers 18 residues. Trimming took 1 base from V and 7 from J; bases not matched to a gene: 11. Here the CDR3 reads CASSEFTGGEYPNSPLHF. The DNA for the CDR3 is TGCGCCAGCAGTGAGTTCACAGGGGGCGAGTACCCAAATTCACCCCTCCACTTT.

This chain uses TRBV27 with TRBJ1-6; 10 bases agree with TRBD1. The J segment lost 10 bases and the V segment lost 3 bases, leaving 21 bases of the junction unmatched. The CDR3 totals 20 residues. Per germline, CDR1 MNHEY and CDR2 SMNVEV (reference sequence). The CDR3 DNA follows: TGTGCCAGCAGTTTGGCAGAAGGGGACAGGGGACTTAACGGGGTCTCACCCCTCCACTTT. Its translation: CASSLAEGDRGLNGVSPLHF.

The genes are TRBV7-2 and TRBJ1-2, with no clear D. CDR1 and CDR2 from the germline V gene are SGHTA and FQGNSA. V was trimmed by 5 bases and J by 8 bases, leaving 15 bases between them. CDR3 size: 13 residues. The DNA for the CDR3 is TGTGCCAGCAGCCCCGATCCCCGGAGGGGCTACACCTTC. It translates to CASSPDPRRGYTF.

The chain couples TRBV4-2 to TRBJ2-3, with 8 bases fitting TRBD2. This CDR3 has 16 amino acids. J gave up 4 bases and V 4 bases, and 10 bases lay outside the gene matches. Germline-derived CDR1 and CDR2 are LGHNA and YNFKEQ. CDR3 amino acids: CASSRDVAGLADTQYF. The CDR3 DNA reads as TGTGCCAGCAGCCGAGACGTAGCGGGGCTCGCAGATACGCAGTATTTT.

This clone was observed a single time. The chain uses TRBV5-8 and TRBJ2-1; D possibly corresponds to TRBD1 (5 bases). V was pared by 5 bases and J by 0 bases, with 9 bases between. This CDR3 is 14 amino acids long. Germline CDR1 SGHTS, CDR2 YDEGEE. CDR3 sequence (DNA): TGTGCCAGCAGGGACACCAGCTCCTACAATGAGCAGTTCTTC. Protein sequence: CASRDTSSYNEQFF.

This clone has just one count. The CDR3 DNA sequence: TGTGCCAGCAGCCAAGGGGGTAGACGGACTGAAGCTTTCTTT. It yields the protein CASSQGGRRTEAFF. V and J are TRBV5-4 and TRBJ1-1, with a weak D call TRBD1 (6 bases). CDR1 and CDR2 from the germline V gene are SGHNT and YYREEE (reference sequence). The CDR3 is 14 amino acids. Trimming left V 4 bases short and J 5 bases short, with 15 bases between.

This CDR3 reads CASSPSWDRVHEQYF. CDR3 coding DNA: TGTGCCAGCAGCCCCTCTTGGGACAGGGTCCACGAGCAGTACTTC. This chain joins TRBV14 and TRBJ2-7, with 9 bases matching TRBD1. Germline CDR1 SGHDN, CDR2 FVKESK. CDR3 length equals 15 residues. The V gene end was trimmed by 4 bases and the J gene end by 5 bases; junction bases not matched to a gene: 9.

The rearrangement uses TRBV4-1 and TRBJ1-6; D perhaps matches TRBD1 (6 bases). CDR1 MGHRA and CDR2 YSYEKL come from the germline V gene. CDR3 length: 16 residues. V lost 0 bases and J lost 9, with 15 bases in between. CDR3 sequence: CASSQDRQGRVSPLHF. For the CDR3, the DNA is TGCGCCAGCAGCCAAGATCGCCAGGGGAGGGTTTCACCCCTCCACTTT.

V gene TRBV5-1 combines with J gene TRBJ2-3; no firm D call. CDR1 is SGHRS and CDR2 is YFSETQ in the germline V gene. This CDR3 is 13 amino acids long. Trimming took 1 base from V and 2 from J, leaving 5 bases between them. In nucleotides, the CDR3 is TGCGCCAGCAGCTTGCCTCCCACAGATACGCAGTATTTT. Translating gives CASSLPPTDTQYF.

The V call is TRBV28, the J call TRBJ1-5; 8 bases are a match to TRBD1. The CDR3 is made up of 16 amino acids. Germline values: CDR1 MDHEN, CDR2 SYDVKM. V shed 7 bases and J 2 bases; nucleotides not matched to a gene: 10. In nucleotides, the CDR3 is TGTGCCAGCATGAATTATGGACAGGGCGGCAATCAGCCCCAGCATTTT. Translating gives CASMNYGQGGNQPQHF.

This chain connects TRBV7-2 to TRBJ2-7, with 9 bases matching TRBD1. The CDR3 length is 15 residues. Germline V gene sequence: CDR1 SGHTA, CDR2 FQGNSA. V lost 5 bases, J lost 2 bases, and 7 bases stayed unmatched. The DNA of the CDR3 is TGTGCCAGCAGCCCGAAACAGGGGGCAACCTACGAGCAGTACTTC. This codes for CASSPKQGATYEQYF.

This clone is a singleton in its sample. This sequence joins TRBV30 and TRBJ1-2; D gene uncertain. Trimming removed 0 bases from V and 3 bases from J, with 8 bases in between. Germline V gene lookup returns CDR1 GTSNPN and CDR2 SVGIG (reference sequence). This CDR3 comprises 13 residues. Written as DNA, the CDR3 is TGTGCCTGGAGTGTAATGGGCCACTATGGCTACACCTTC. This gives the protein CAWSVMGHYGYTF. The whole variable domain, remainder taken from reference TRBV30 and TRBJ1-2, is SQTIHQWPATLVQPVGSPLSLECTVEGTSNPNLYWYRQAAGRGLQLLFYSVGIGQISSEVPQNLSASRPQDRQFILSSKKLLLSDSGFYLCAWSVMGHYGYTFGSGTRLTVV.

V usage is TRBV27 and J usage is TRBJ1-1; a weak D match, TRBD1 (5 bases). The CDR3 spans 11 residues. The V end was cut by 10 bases, the J end by 6 bases, with 12 bases between. Germline lookup yields CDR1 MNHEY and CDR2 SMNVEV (reference sequence). The CDR3 coding sequence is TGTGCCACCATGCGCAGGGCTGAAGCTTTCTTT. Amino acids: CATMRRAEAFF.

The rearrangement joins TRBV6-5 to TRBJ1-1; D gene uncertain. Trimming left V 6 bases short and J 2 bases short, with 13 bases between. CDR3 size: 14 residues. The germline CDR1 and CDR2 sequences are MNHEY and SVGAGI. The DNA of the CDR3 is TGTGCCAGCAGACATCTAGGACTCAACACTGAAGCTTTCTTT. This codes for CASRHLGLNTEAFF.

A few counts support this clone. The CDR3 loop is CASSPSWLPPKRTSPLHF. The CDR3, as DNA: TGTGCCAGCAGCCCCTCGTGGCTGCCTCCCAAGAGGACATCACCCCTCCACTTT. The chain links TRBV5-5 to TRBJ1-6; weak D call: TRBD1 (5 bases). V was clipped by 4 bases and J by 10 bases, with 27 bases between them. CDR3 length equals 18 residues. CDR1 SGHKS and CDR2 YYEKEE come from the germline V gene (reference sequence).

This clone was counted once. The chain has TRBV5-1 and TRBJ1-2; D is possibly TRBD1 (5 bases). Trimming removed 6 bases at V and 5 bases at J, with 17 bases between. This CDR3 is 14 amino acids long. Per germline, CDR1 SGHRS and CDR2 YFSETQ. The CDR3 reads CASKVAGGSYGYTF. In nucleotides, the CDR3 is TGCGCCAGCAAAGTCGCGGGGGGATCATATGGCTACACCTTC.

This chain uses TRBV9 with TRBJ1-1; D remains ambiguous. The CDR3 covers 14 residues. V was clipped by 4 bases and J by 3 bases, with 13 bases between them. CDR1 and CDR2 (germline): SGDLS, YYNGEE. The CDR3 spells CASSPKPRDTEAFF. For the CDR3, the DNA is TGTGCCAGCAGCCCCAAGCCCCGTGACACTGAAGCTTTCTTT. The variable domain in full, with the rest retrieved from reference TRBV9 and TRBJ1-1, is DSGVTQTPKHLITATGQRVTLRCSPRSGDLSVYWYQQSLDQGLQFLIQYYNGEERAKGNILERFSAQQFPDLHSELNLSSLELGDSALYFCASSPKPRDTEAFFGQGTRLTVV.

This chain connects TRBV5-1 to TRBJ2-4, with 8 bases aligning to TRBD2. CDR3 size: 18 residues. V was clipped by 4 bases and J by 1 base; unmatched bases: 13. CDR1 is SGHRS, CDR2 YFSETQ, per germline. In DNA form, the CDR3 reads TGCGCCAGCAGCCTGAAAACGACTAGCGAACCGGCCAAAAACATTCAGTACTTC. Translating it yields CASSLKTTSEPAKNIQYF.

V and J are TRBV5-4 and TRBJ2-4, with D perhaps TRBD2 (6 bases). CDR1 is SGHNT, CDR2 YYREEE, per germline (reference sequence). The CDR3 is 14 amino acids. Trimming stripped 4 bases from V and 2 bases from J, with 10 bases between. The DNA of the CDR3 is TGTGCCAGCAGCCAGGAGGGGACCAAAAACATTCAGTACTTC. Its translation: CASSQEGTKNIQYF. Full variable domain (outside the CDR3, taken from reference TRBV5-4 and TRBJ2-4): ETGVTQSPTHLIKTRGQQVTLRCSSQSGHNTVSWYQQALGQGPQFIFQYYREEENGRGNFPPRFSGLQFPNYSSELNVNALELDDSALYLCASSQEGTKNIQYFGAGTRLSVL.

This chain joins TRBV19 and TRBJ1-2; D gene unclear. CDR1 is LNHDA, CDR2 SQIVND, per germline (reference sequence). Trimming took 6 bases from V and 2 from J, leaving 16 bases between them. The CDR3 consists of 15 residues. In DNA, the CDR3 is TGTGCCAGTAGCAATAGACTGCCATCCAACTATGGCTACACCTTC. Its translation is CASSNRLPSNYGYTF.

The V call is TRBV28, the J call TRBJ1-5; 8 bases map to TRBD1. Trimming removed 5 bases from V and 4 bases from J; junction bases left unmatched: 10. This CDR3 spans 16 amino acids. Germline assignment: CDR1 MDHEN and CDR2 SYDVKM. The CDR3 region has the DNA TGTGCCAGCAGTCCCGTCTTAGACAGGGGTAATCAGCCCCAGCATTTT. This encodes CASSPVLDRGNQPQHF.

V usage is TRBV28 and J usage is TRBJ2-7; possible D gene TRBD1, 6 bases. This CDR3 contains 15 residues. The germline gives CDR1 MDHEN, CDR2 SYDVKM. V lost 6 bases, J lost 0 bases, and 15 bases lay in between. The CDR3 is CASRHPQGHSYEQYF. DNA for the CDR3: TGTGCCAGCAGACACCCTCAGGGGCACTCCTACGAGCAGTACTTC.

This chain uses TRBV7-6 with TRBJ2-2, with TRBD2 matching 7 bases. Germline CDR1 SGHVS, CDR2 FNYEAQ. V shed 5 bases and J 4 bases; nucleotides not matched to a gene: 10. This CDR3 contains 16 residues. CDR3 residues: CASSVLAGVTTGELFF. The CDR3 nucleotides are TGTGCCAGCAGCGTTCTTGCGGGGGTTACCACCGGGGAGCTGTTTTTT.

The chain uses TRBV5-8 and TRBJ1-1; TRBD1 matches 9 bases. Germline CDR1 SGHTS, CDR2 YDEGEE. V shed 1 base and J 6 bases; nucleotides not matched to a gene: 13. The CDR3 totals 17 residues. In DNA form, the CDR3 reads TGTGCCAGCAGCTTGCCCCGGGACAGGGAAGTTTGGGCTGAAGCTTTCTTT. Amino acids: CASSLPRDREVWAEAFF.

This clone was picked up one time. The chain links TRBV28 to TRBJ2-7; no reliable D call. This CDR3 has 13 residues. CDR1 MDHEN and CDR2 SYDVKM come from the germline V gene. Trimming cost V 3 bases and J 3 bases, with 9 bases left between them. The chain's CDR3 is CASSFDINYEQYF. In nucleotides, the CDR3 is TGTGCCAGCAGTTTCGACATCAACTACGAGCAGTACTTC.

The CDR3 coding sequence is TGTGCCAGCAGCCCAAATCCCGGGGTAGCGGGGTGCCGGGAGCAGTACTTC. It encodes CASSPNPGVAGCREQYF. The rearrangement uses TRBV7-9 and TRBJ2-7; 8 positions agree with TRBD2. J lost 7 bases, V lost 5 bases, and 19 bases had no gene match. From germline, CDR1 is SEHNR and CDR2 FQNEAQ (reference sequence). CDR3 size: 17 residues.

V and J are TRBV18 and TRBJ1-2, with TRBD1 matching 7 bases. Germline lookup yields CDR1 KGHSH and CDR2 LQKENI. V gave up 3 bases and J gave up 0 bases; unmatched junction bases: 7. The CDR3 length is 16 residues. CDR3 amino acids: CASSPAGTEANYGYTF. The CDR3 nucleotides are TGTGCCAGCTCACCTGCCGGGACAGAAGCTAACTATGGCTACACCTTC.